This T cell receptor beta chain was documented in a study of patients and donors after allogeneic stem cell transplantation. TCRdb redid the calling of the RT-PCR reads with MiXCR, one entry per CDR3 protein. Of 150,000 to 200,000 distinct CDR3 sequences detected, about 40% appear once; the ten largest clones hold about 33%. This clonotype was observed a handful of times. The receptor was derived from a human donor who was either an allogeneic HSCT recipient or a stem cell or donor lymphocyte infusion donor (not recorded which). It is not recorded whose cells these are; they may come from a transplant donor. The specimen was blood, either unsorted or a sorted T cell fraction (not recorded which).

This chain's CDR3 is CASSQVGSHGISRAFF. In nucleotides, the CDR3 is TGCGCCAGCAGCCAAGTTGGGTCACACGGAATTTCGAGAGCTTTCTTT. The rearrangement links TRBV4-3 to TRBJ1-1; D is undetermined. Between the trimmed V and J ends, which lost 1 base and 10 bases, there was a span of 22 bases. Germline values: CDR1 LGHNA, CDR2 YSLEER. The CDR3 loop spans 16 amino acids.